The 28 T cell receptor beta chains below all came from one sample that was sequenced in a study of blood T cell repertoires in COVID-19. The repertoire was sequenced with immunoSEQ multiplex PCR; TCRdb's copy has only in-frame clones and lacks some. The table has about 170,000 clones, approximately 89% seen once. Sequencing was performed on PBMCs or T cells enriched from blood (not recorded which). Receptors were obtained from a woman younger than 35 who had recovered from COVID-19.

Only one count was recorded for this clone. This chain links TRBV19 with TRBJ2-6; D call uncertain. This CDR3 has 18 amino acids. With 0 bases removed from V and 1 base from J, the gap between germline ends came to 13 bases. CDR1 LNHDA and CDR2 SQIVND come from the germline V gene (reference sequence). The CDR3 here is CASSIETVGRSGANVLTF. CDR3 DNA: TGTGCCAGTAGTATAGAAACAGTGGGTAGATCTGGGGCCAACGTCCTGACTTTC. Based on the CDR3 plus reference TRBV19 and TRBJ2-6, the full variable domain is DGGITQSPKYLFRKEGQNVTLSCEQNLNHDAMYWYRQDPGQGLRLIYYSQIVNDFQKGDIAEGYSVSREKKESFPLTVTSAQKNPTAFYLCASSIETVGRSGANVLTFGAGSRLTVL.

The gene calls are TRBV20-1 and TRBJ1-5; D remains ambiguous. The ends were cut back, 3 bases at V and 4 bases at J, with 13 bases in the middle. CDR1 is DFQATT and CDR2 is SNEGSKA in the germline V gene (reference sequence). The CDR3 has 14 amino acids. The CDR3 spells CSASSSVWNQPQHF. The CDR3 DNA follows: TGCAGTGCTAGTTCTTCGGTGTGGAATCAGCCCCAGCATTTT.

The chain uses TRBV14 and TRBJ1-2; the D is unclear. The CDR3 has 13 amino acids. V shed 4 bases and J shed 9 bases, with 15 bases lying between them. The germline V gene encodes CDR1 SGHDN and CDR2 FVKESK. The DNA of the CDR3 is TGTGCCAGCAGCCCCGGGGTCCGGGCCCGCTACACCTTC. Protein: CASSPGVRARYTF.

This clone showed up just once. The CDR3 DNA follows: TGTGCCAGCAGCCAAGACGGGGGGAATTCTGGAAACACCATATATTTT. Protein sequence: CASSQDGGNSGNTIYF. This sequence joins TRBV3-1 (or the pseudogene TRBV3-2) and TRBJ1-3; tentative D call: TRBD1 (5 bases). The CDR3 loop spans 16 amino acids. Germline CDR1 LGHDT, CDR2 YNNKEL (reference sequence). The V end lost 0 bases, the J end lost 1 base, and 10 bases lay between the germline ends.

The genes are TRBV5-1 and TRBJ2-1; D is possibly TRBD1 (5 bases). The V and J ends lost 4 bases and 4 bases respectively, with 15 bases between them. The CDR3 is made up of 15 amino acids. Germline CDR1 and CDR2: SGHRS and YFSETQ. The CDR3 DNA reads TGCGCCAGCAGCAAGGATTCAGGGAATTACAATGAGCAGTTCTTC. Translated: CASSKDSGNYNEQFF.

The chain links TRBV5-1 to TRBJ1-1, with 7 bases matching TRBD1. The CDR3 contains 14 residues. V shed 4 bases and J 3 bases; nucleotides not matched to a gene: 6. The germline V gene encodes CDR1 SGHRS and CDR2 YFSETQ. CDR3 in DNA: TGCGCCAGCAGCGTGGACAGGCCCGACACTGAAGCTTTCTTT. This sequence encodes CASSVDRPDTEAFF.

The V call is TRBV5-1, the J call TRBJ2-2; 14 bases fit TRBD2. This CDR3 region has 16 residues. Germline lookup yields CDR1 SGHRS and CDR2 YFSETQ. With V trimmed by 4 bases and J by 4 bases, 3 bases remained unmatched. The CDR3 is CASSAGLAGATGELFF. In nucleotides, the CDR3 is TGCGCCAGCAGCGCGGGACTAGCGGGAGCCACCGGGGAGCTGTTTTTT.

CDR3 sequence (DNA): TGTGCCAGCAGCACGACAGGGGGTTCCTACGAGCAGTACTTC. Its protein is CASSTTGGSYEQYF. V is TRBV5-4 and J is TRBJ2-7; 9 nucleotides align to TRBD1. V trimming: 4 bases; J trimming: 1 base; junction bases outside the gene matches: 3. The CDR3 covers 14 residues. Germline assignment: CDR1 SGHNT and CDR2 YYREEE (reference sequence). The variable domain in full, with the rest retrieved from reference TRBV5-4 and TRBJ2-7, is ETGVTQSPTHLIKTRGQQVTLRCSSQSGHNTVSWYQQALGQGPQFIFQYYREEENGRGNFPPRFSGLQFPNYSSELNVNALELDDSALYLCASSTTGGSYEQYFGPGTRLTVT.

The chain is built from TRBV27 and TRBJ1-2, with 7 bases lining up with TRBD1. The junction had 7 bases not matched to a gene; V was cut back by 5 bases and J by 4 bases. CDR3 length: 14 amino acids. Germline values: CDR1 MNHEY, CDR2 SMNVEV (reference sequence). CDR3 DNA sequence: TGTGCCAGCAGTCCACGACAGGGCGCCTATGGCTACACCTTC. It specifies CASSPRQGAYGYTF.

Only one count was recorded for this clone. The rearrangement joins TRBV7-2 to TRBJ2-5; unclear D gene. The V end lost 3 bases, the J end lost 1 base, and 12 bases lay between the germline ends. In germline, CDR1 is SGHTA, CDR2 FQGNSA. This CDR3 has 15 amino acids. The CDR3 DNA is TGTGCCAGCAGCTTCCGCGCGATATTCCAAGAGACCCAGTACTTC. As protein: CASSFRAIFQETQYF.

The chain couples TRBV6-1 to TRBJ1-1, with D uncertain. This CDR3 has 14 amino acids. Between the trimmed V and J ends, which lost 3 bases and 1 base, there was a span of 9 bases. CDR1 and CDR2 from the germline V gene are MNHNS and SASEGT. This CDR3 is CASSDYGRNTEAFF. The CDR3 DNA follows: TGTGCCAGCAGTGATTATGGGAGGAACACTGAAGCTTTCTTT.

The chain couples TRBV9 to TRBJ1-2; maybe TRBD1 (5 bases). Between the trimmed V and J ends, which lost 3 bases and 0 bases, there was a span of 15 bases. Germline assignment: CDR1 SGDLS and CDR2 YYNGEE. The CDR3 extends over 16 amino acids. In nucleotides, the CDR3 is TGTGCCAGCAGCGCTGGGGGACTGCGAGCTAACTATGGCTACACCTTC. It translates to CASSAGGLRANYGYTF.

The gene calls are TRBV15 and TRBJ2-3; D call uncertain. Germline CDR1 reads LNHNV; CDR2 reads YYDKDF (reference sequence). Trimming stripped 1 base from V and 2 bases from J, with 10 bases between. The CDR3 runs to 15 residues. The CDR3 region is CATSRARSHTDTQYF. CDR3 nucleotide sequence: TGTGCCACCAGCAGAGCCAGGTCCCACACAGATACGCAGTATTTT.

The rearrangement joins TRBV9 to TRBJ2-1; D might be TRBD2 (6 bases). This CDR3 contains 14 residues. The V gene lost 7 bases and the J gene lost 3 bases, with 14 bases spanning the gap. Germline assignment: CDR1 SGDLS and CDR2 YYNGEE. The CDR3 loop is CASPGERLYNEQFF. The CDR3 nucleotides are TGTGCCAGCCCGGGGGAGCGCCTCTACAATGAGCAGTTCTTC.

The chain carries TRBV28 and TRBJ2-1; tentatively, D is TRBD2 (5 bases). Germline CDR1 and CDR2: MDHEN and SYDVKM. The CDR3 consists of 14 residues. V was shortened by 6 bases and J by 3 bases, with 12 bases between the two germline ends. The CDR3 nucleotides are TGTGCCAGCAGATTCGGGATAGACTACAATGAGCAGTTCTTC. Protein product: CASRFGIDYNEQFF.

This chain links TRBV19 with TRBJ2-2; 11 bases are a match to TRBD1. V lost 0 bases and J lost 5; bases outside the gene matches: 5. CDR1 is LNHDA, CDR2 SQIVND, per germline (reference sequence). The CDR3 spans 17 residues. The CDR3 nucleotides read TGTGCCAGTAGTATAGATGCCGGGACAGGGGGTACCGGGGAGCTGTTTTTT. It is translated as CASSIDAGTGGTGELFF. Full variable domain (missing parts from reference TRBV19 and TRBJ2-2): DGGITQSPKYLFRKEGQNVTLSCEQNLNHDAMYWYRQDPGQGLRLIYYSQIVNDFQKGDIAEGYSVSREKKESFPLTVTSAQKNPTAFYLCASSIDAGTGGTGELFFGEGSRLTVL.

The chain carries TRBV10-3 and TRBJ2-5, with 8 nucleotides matching TRBD1. With 10 bases clipped from V and 7 bases from J, the junction kept 23 bases outside the gene matches. The CDR3 covers 17 residues. The germline V gene encodes CDR1 ENHRY and CDR2 SYGVKD. DNA for the CDR3: TGTGCCACCGCTCGCCCGGAAGGACAGGGAGAGGGAGTGACCCAGTACTTC. As protein: CATARPEGQGEGVTQYF.

V and J are TRBV19 and TRBJ2-2, with unresolved D. Trimming pared 8 bases from V and 6 bases from J, leaving 7 bases between. The CDR3 has 11 amino acids. Per germline, CDR1 LNHDA and CDR2 SQIVND (reference sequence). The CDR3 protein is CASFRAGELFF. The CDR3 nucleotides read TGTGCCAGTTTCCGGGCCGGGGAGCTGTTTTTT.

This rearrangement joins TRBV30 to TRBJ2-7; 11 nucleotides align to TRBD1. This CDR3 is 15 amino acids long. V was pared by 3 bases and J by 6 bases, with 10 bases of the junction left unmatched. Germline CDR1 GTSNPN, CDR2 SVGIG (reference sequence). The CDR3: CAWSPGQGAYSEQYF. The CDR3 nucleotides read TGTGCCTGGAGCCCAGGACAGGGGGCATACTCCGAGCAGTACTTC.

The V and J genes are TRBV6-2 or TRBV6-3 and TRBJ2-5; possibly TRBD1 for D (5 bases). V lost 6 bases, J lost 5 bases, and 16 bases lay in between. The germline V gene encodes CDR1 MNHEY and CDR2 SVGEGT. CDR3 length: 14 amino acids. The CDR3 bases are TGTGCCAGCAGCGACAGTGGGCTGGCGGAGACCCAGTACTTC. This translates into CASSDSGLAETQYF.

On this clone itself: The same CDR3 is also encoded by other DNA sequences in this sample. The chain uses TRBV7-9 and TRBJ2-1; 8 bases match TRBD2. This CDR3 spans 15 amino acids. Germline V gene data show CDR1 as SEHNR and CDR2 as FQNEAQ (reference sequence). The J segment lost 2 bases and the V segment lost 4 bases, leaving 4 bases of the junction unmatched. CDR3 nucleotide sequence: TGTGCCAGCAGCTCCAGCGGGAGTCCCTACAATGAGCAGTTCTTC. This codes for CASSSSGSPYNEQFF.

J is TRBJ2-1 and V is TRBV7-9; D might be TRBD1 (6 bases). Germline values: CDR1 SEHNR, CDR2 FQNEAQ (reference sequence). V was pared by 1 base and J by 4 bases, with 20 bases between. This CDR3 is 18 amino acids long. The CDR3 sequence: CASSLVPSRTAGYNEQFF. In nucleotides, the CDR3 is TGTGCCAGCAGCTTAGTACCCTCAAGGACAGCCGGGTACAATGAGCAGTTCTTC.

This clone is a singleton in its sample. V gene TRBV6-5 combines with J gene TRBJ1-1; 7 bases map to TRBD1. This CDR3 contains 14 residues. V gave up 6 bases and J gave up 0 bases; unmatched junction bases: 4. The V gene's germline CDR1 is MNHEY and CDR2 SVGAGI. In DNA, the CDR3 is TGTGCCAGCAGGGCGGACAGGTTGAACACTGAAGCTTTCTTT. It translates to CASRADRLNTEAFF.

The chain links TRBV18 to TRBJ2-2; 7 bases map to TRBD1. CDR1 and CDR2 (germline): KGHSH, LQKENI. This CDR3 comprises 15 residues. J lost 6 bases, V lost 0 bases, and 4 bases had no gene match. The CDR3 DNA reads TGTGCCAGCTCACCACCCAACAGGGGTGCCGGGGAGCTGTTTTTT. This sequence encodes CASSPPNRGAGELFF.

The gene calls are TRBV6-5 and TRBJ1-3; maybe TRBD1 (5 bases). The CDR3 spans 14 residues. From germline, CDR1 is MNHEY and CDR2 SVGAGI. Trimming removed 6 bases at V and 2 bases at J, with 11 bases between. The chain's CDR3 is CASSSGGAGNTIYF. In DNA form, the CDR3 reads TGTGCCAGCAGCTCGGGGGGGGCTGGAAACACCATATATTTT.

The chain employs TRBV14 and TRBJ1-1; D not resolved. The CDR3 is made up of 13 amino acids. Germline V CDR1 and CDR2: SGHDN, FVKESK. With 1 base removed from V and 1 base from J, the gap between germline ends came to 4 bases. CDR3 region: CASSQVRNTEAFF. The DNA of the CDR3 is TGTGCCAGCAGCCAAGTGCGGAACACTGAAGCTTTCTTT.

The J gene is TRBJ1-5, the V gene TRBV27; TRBD1 matches at 7 bases. V trimming: 6 bases; J trimming: 3 bases; junction bases outside the gene matches: 5. The CDR3 runs to 14 residues. CDR1 and CDR2 (germline): MNHEY, SMNVEV (reference sequence). The CDR3 loop is CASSQGGLNQPQHF. The CDR3 region has the DNA TGTGCCAGCAGCCAGGGGGGCCTCAATCAGCCCCAGCATTTT.

This rearrangement joins TRBV19 to TRBJ1-6; the D gene is possibly TRBD1 (5 bases). Trimming cost V 5 bases and J 5 bases, with 10 bases left between them. The CDR3 covers 14 residues. The V gene's germline CDR1 is LNHDA and CDR2 SQIVND (reference sequence). The CDR3 nucleotides are TGTGCCAGTAGTTGGGGACTAAATAATTCACCCCTCCACTTT. Encoded protein: CASSWGLNNSPLHF. Full variable domain (remainder filled in from reference TRBV19 and TRBJ1-6): DGGITQSPKYLFRKEGQNVTLSCEQNLNHDAMYWYRQDPGQGLRLIYYSQIVNDFQKGDIAEGYSVSREKKESFPLTVTSAQKNPTAFYLCASSWGLNNSPLHFGNGTRLTVT.